The 28 T cell receptor beta chains below were found in one sample sequenced in a study of shared clonotypes between healthy human individuals. Profiled with immunoSEQ multiplex PCR; TCRdb holds only in-frame clones, not every one. The sample has approximately 500,000 clones, approximately 95% seen once. The specimen was naive CD4+ T cells sorted from blood. Noted subset: CD45RA+ positively selected. These receptors all stem from a woman in her twenties or thirties in good health.

The chain couples TRBV28 to TRBJ1-5; D gene ambiguous. Germline loops: CDR1 MDHEN, CDR2 SYDVKM. V shed 8 bases and J shed 4 bases, with 6 bases lying between them. The CDR3 consists of 11 residues. The CDR3 sequence: CASGRNQPQHF. CDR3 DNA: TGTGCCAGCGGTCGGAATCAGCCCCAGCATTTT.

V is TRBV5-1 and J is TRBJ2-1; TRBD2 agrees at 16 bases. CDR3 length: 17 amino acids. V lost 4 bases to trimming and J lost 7 bases; unmatched junction nucleotides: 8. Germline V gene data show CDR1 as SGHRS and CDR2 as YFSETQ. CDR3: CASSKGLAGGRGNEQFF. The CDR3 DNA follows: TGCGCCAGCAGCAAGGGACTAGCGGGAGGGCGAGGTAATGAGCAGTTCTTC.

The V and J genes are TRBV6-5 and TRBJ1-1; D remains ambiguous. Germline lookup yields CDR1 MNHEY and CDR2 SVGAGI. The CDR3 covers 13 residues. Trimming removed 4 bases from V and 1 base from J, with 7 bases in between. CDR3 nucleotides: TGTGCCAGCAGTTCGCAGGCGAACACTGAAGCTTTCTTT. Translation: CASSSQANTEAFF.

The rearrangement uses TRBV28 and TRBJ2-4, with 11 bases identical to TRBD2. Germline assignment: CDR1 MDHEN and CDR2 SYDVKM. J was trimmed by 11 bases and V by 5 bases; bases with no gene match: 8. This CDR3 region has 14 residues. CDR3 loop: CASSELAGVLFQYF. CDR3 nucleotides: TGTGCCAGCAGTGAACTAGCGGGAGTACTCTTTCAGTACTTC.

J is TRBJ2-5 and V is TRBV28; tentative D call: TRBD2 (6 bases). The CDR3 consists of 16 residues. Germline V CDR1 and CDR2: MDHEN, SYDVKM. V was pared by 5 bases and J by 0 bases, with 16 bases between. The CDR3 is CASSLRLASDQETQYF. The CDR3 nucleotides are TGTGCCAGCAGTCTCCGCCTAGCTAGCGACCAAGAGACCCAGTACTTC.

The rearrangement joins TRBV28 to TRBJ1-1; D remains ambiguous. V lost 7 bases, J lost 4 bases, and 13 bases lay in between. Looked up from germline, CDR1 is MDHEN and CDR2 is SYDVKM. This CDR3 spans 13 amino acids. The CDR3 spells CASTNNPSTEAFF. The CDR3 DNA is TGTGCCAGCACCAATAACCCAAGCACTGAAGCTTTCTTT.

This chain links TRBV7-9 with TRBJ1-2; TRBD1 matches 8 bases. The CDR3 covers 14 residues. Germline V gene sequence: CDR1 SEHNR, CDR2 FQNEAQ (reference sequence). Germline trimming cut 3 bases from V and 8 bases from J; bases unmatched to any gene: 8. CDR3 in amino acids: CASSLDRDDRGYTF. The CDR3 DNA reads TGTGCCAGCAGCTTGGACAGGGATGACAGGGGCTACACCTTC.

The chain recombines TRBV28 with TRBJ1-3; D might be TRBD1 (6 bases). Germline V lookup: CDR1 MDHEN, CDR2 SYDVKM. The V end was cut by 5 bases, the J end by 2 bases, with 10 bases between. This CDR3 comprises 14 residues. DNA for the CDR3: TGTGCCAGCAGTACAGGGCGAGCTGGAAACACCATATATTTT. This translates into CASSTGRAGNTIYF.

CDR3 in DNA: TGTGCCAGCAGCTTCCCCTCGGACGGGACAGAATCGGAGCAGTTCTTC. The encoded protein is CASSFPSDGTESEQFF. The chain recombines TRBV7-3 with TRBJ2-1, with 7 bases matching TRBD1. The CDR3 loop spans 16 amino acids. Germline-derived CDR1 and CDR2 are SGHTA and FQGTGA. J lost 10 bases, V lost 3 bases, and 15 bases had no gene match.

The chain has TRBV10-3 and TRBJ2-7; tentatively, D is TRBD2 (6 bases). CDR3 length: 14 amino acids. Per the germline V gene, CDR1 is ENHRY and CDR2 is SYGVKD. V dropped 4 bases and J dropped 2 bases, with 12 bases sitting between them. CDR3 amino acids: CAISAGVAAYEQYF. CDR3 nucleotide sequence: TGTGCCATCAGTGCCGGGGTAGCGGCCTACGAGCAGTACTTC.

The V call is TRBV28, the J call TRBJ2-7; 9 bases are shared with TRBD1. Germline V gene sequence: CDR1 MDHEN, CDR2 SYDVKM. The CDR3 totals 15 residues. V shed 6 bases, J shed 4 bases, and the junction held 10 bases outside the gene matches. The CDR3 DNA is TGTGCCAGCAGCCTTCCCGACAGGGGGTTATACGAGCAGTACTTC. This gives the protein CASSLPDRGLYEQYF.

The chain joins TRBV10-1 to TRBJ2-7; D possibly matches TRBD1 or TRBD2 (5 bases each). The CDR3 extends over 16 amino acids. In germline, CDR1 is WNHNN, CDR2 SYGVQD (reference sequence). The V end was cut by 2 bases, the J end by 4 bases, with 18 bases between. The chain's CDR3 is CASSEGLGTRGYEQYF. CDR3 nucleotides: TGCGCCAGCAGTGAGGGACTTGGGACGAGGGGATACGAGCAGTACTTC.

The chain carries TRBV28 and TRBJ2-7; tentative D call: TRBD2 (6 bases). The CDR3 spans 14 residues. CDR1 MDHEN and CDR2 SYDVKM come from the germline V gene. V lost 7 bases and J lost 4, with 17 bases in between. CDR3 nucleotide sequence: TGTGCCAGCACTGTCCTTAGCGGACCTTACGAGCAGTACTTC. It codes for CASTVLSGPYEQYF.

The count of this clone is one. The rearrangement uses TRBV13 and TRBJ1-1; D not resolved. The CDR3 contains 15 residues. V lost 2 bases and J 3 bases, leaving 13 bases between the germline ends. Germline CDR1 and CDR2: PRHDT and FYEKMQ (reference sequence). The CDR3 reads CASSLTNLMDTEAFF. The CDR3 region has the DNA TGTGCCAGCAGCTTAACAAACCTGATGGACACTGAAGCTTTCTTT.

The V and J genes are TRBV28 and TRBJ2-4; 8 bases fit TRBD1. This CDR3 has 15 amino acids. The junction had 15 bases not matched to a gene; V was cut back by 8 bases and J by 9 bases. Germline CDR1 is MDHEN and CDR2 is SYDVKM. Written as DNA, the CDR3 is TGTGCCAGCTGCCGTCAGACAGGGGTGATTGGCATTCAGTACTTC. As protein: CASCRQTGVIGIQYF.

The gene calls are TRBV23-1 and TRBJ1-1, with TRBD1 as a possible D gene (6 bases). TRBV23-1 is an ORF for which the function is uncertain. This CDR3 has 23 amino acids. Trimming shortened V by 0 bases and J by 1 base, and 33 bases separated the two germline ends. The CDR3 here is CASSQSPGITMKGHLLRNTEAFF. The DNA of the CDR3 is TGCGCCAGCAGTCAATCGCCAGGGATAACTATGAAGGGACACCTTCTCAGGAACACTGAAGCTTTCTTT.

V and J are TRBV30 and TRBJ2-2; D not certain. This CDR3 region has 12 residues. The germline V and J ends were trimmed by 8 bases and 5 bases, with 12 bases remaining between them. The germline gives CDR1 GTSNPN, CDR2 SVGIG (reference sequence). The CDR3 sequence: CAGPGYTGELFF. The DNA for the CDR3 is TGTGCCGGGCCCGGATATACCGGGGAGCTGTTTTTT.

The chain combines TRBV6-6 with TRBJ2-5; 7 bases align to TRBD1. The V and J ends lost 4 bases and 11 bases, in that order; junction bases with no gene match: 7. From germline, CDR1 is MNHNY and CDR2 SVGAGI (reference sequence). CDR3 length: 12 amino acids. The CDR3 sequence is CASSSTTGEQYF. The CDR3 DNA reads TGTGCCAGCAGTTCTACTACAGGGGAGCAGTACTTC.

J is TRBJ2-7 and V is TRBV6-6, with 7 bases matching TRBD1. CDR3 length equals 15 residues. V lost 5 bases and J lost 2; bases outside the gene matches: 9. Germline lookup yields CDR1 MNHNY and CDR2 SVGAGI (reference sequence). In DNA form, the CDR3 reads TGTGCCAGCAGTCTCCGGGACAGACTTACCTACGAGCAGTACTTC. As protein: CASSLRDRLTYEQYF.

The chain joins TRBV6-1 to TRBJ2-3, with 10 bases aligning to TRBD2. Trimming removed 2 bases from V and 3 bases from J; junction bases left unmatched: 5. From germline, CDR1 is MNHNS and CDR2 SASEGT. The length of the CDR3 is 16 residues. CDR3 protein: CASSEFGTSATDTQYF. CDR3 DNA sequence: TGTGCCAGCAGTGAATTCGGGACTAGCGCAACAGATACGCAGTATTTT.

This chain connects TRBV18 to TRBJ2-7; unclear D gene. Trimming left V 2 bases short and J 7 bases short, with 15 bases between. Per germline, CDR1 KGHSH and CDR2 LQKENI. This CDR3 contains 14 residues. The CDR3 DNA is TGTGCCAGCTCACCAACGGAGACGGGTCCGGAGCAGTACTTC. It translates to CASSPTETGPEQYF.

Regarding this clone: At one end the junction does not follow the germline gene, possibly because of a read error. The V gene is TRBV2, the J gene TRBJ1-2; tentatively, D is TRBD1 (6 bases). The germline CDR1 and CDR2 sequences are SNHLY and FYNNEI. The CDR3 runs to 15 residues. The CDR3 loop reads CASRAGDRTAYRYTF. The CDR3 region has the DNA TGTGCCAGCAGGGCAGGGGACCGAACAGCCTATCGCTACACCTTC.

Here the CDR3 DNA reads TGTGCCAGCAGCCTCAAACCGGGACTAGCGGCCTTTATAGGAGAGACCCAGTACTTC. This translates into CASSLKPGLAAFIGETQYF. This chain connects TRBV5-6 to TRBJ2-5, with 11 nucleotides matching TRBD2. The germline gives CDR1 SGHDT, CDR2 YYEEEE. The CDR3 is 19 residues long. V shed 4 bases and J 4 bases; nucleotides not matched to a gene: 18.

J is TRBJ1-1 and V is TRBV11-2; D remains ambiguous. This CDR3 is 13 amino acids long. CDR1 and CDR2 from the germline V gene are SGHAT and FQNNGV. V lost 2 bases and J lost 1, with 5 bases in between. In DNA form, the CDR3 reads TGTGCCAGCAGCTTATATGGGAACACTGAAGCTTTCTTT. Translating it yields CASSLYGNTEAFF.

This sequence joins TRBV7-3 and TRBJ2-3; the D gene could be TRBD1 or TRBD2 (5 bases each). The germline gives CDR1 SGHTA, CDR2 FQGTGA. Trimming left V 5 bases short and J 4 bases short, with 13 bases between. This CDR3 contains 14 residues. Written as DNA, the CDR3 is TGTGCCAGCAGCCCTGGGGGAGCGGCAGATACGCAGTATTTT. It specifies CASSPGGAADTQYF.

Only one count was recorded for this clone. The chain uses TRBV10-1 and TRBJ1-1; D ambiguous. Germline V gene sequence: CDR1 WNHNN, CDR2 SYGVQD (reference sequence). The V and J ends lost 0 bases and 6 bases respectively, with 11 bases between them. CDR3 length: 14 residues. CDR3 coding DNA: TGCGCCAGCAGTGAGTCTCGGCAGGCCCCTGAAGCTTTCTTT. It yields the protein CASSESRQAPEAFF.

The rearrangement uses TRBV28 and TRBJ1-1; perhaps TRBD1 as D (6 bases). V was pared by 5 bases and J by 7 bases, with 17 bases between. CDR3 length: 14 residues. Germline V lookup: CDR1 MDHEN, CDR2 SYDVKM. The CDR3 DNA reads as TGTGCCAGCAGTACTACAGGGTCCGAATTTGAAGCTTTCTTT. Protein product: CASSTTGSEFEAFF.

The rearrangement uses TRBV19 and TRBJ2-7; D is perhaps TRBD1 or TRBD2 (6 bases each). The CDR3 totals 15 residues. The V end was cut by 5 bases, the J end by 1 base, with 15 bases between. Per the germline V gene, CDR1 is LNHDA and CDR2 is SQIVND (reference sequence). CDR3 DNA: TGTGCCAGTAGTGGGGAGGTACAGGGTTCCTACGAGCAGTACTTC. This codes for CASSGEVQGSYEQYF. The full variable domain, rest sourced from reference TRBV19 and TRBJ2-7, is DGGITQSPKYLFRKEGQNVTLSCEQNLNHDAMYWYRQDPGQGLRLIYYSQIVNDFQKGDIAEGYSVSREKKESFPLTVTSAQKNPTAFYLCASSGEVQGSYEQYFGPGTRLTVT.